The rows below give T cell receptor beta chains drawn from one sample of a study of cytomegalovirus exposure and HLA in healthy donors. The assay was immunoSEQ multiplex PCR, and TCRdb's table has in-frame clones only and misses some. The data hold about 130,000 clones, with roughly 81% observed a single time. The specimen sequenced was PBMCs. The source is a woman younger than 45 in good health and CMV-seronegative. Both conserved end residues are part of each CDR3. Each record gives: J gene, D gene, V gene, clone size, CDR3 protein, CDR3 DNA. The D gene is left open where the match is weak. Where a row states a size, it is once, few, many or the class of an expanded clone; other rows omit it.

>TRBJ2-1|TRBD2|TRBV7-6|-
CASSSLAGVTNEQFF
TGTGCCAGCAGCTCATTAGCGGGAGTAACAAATGAGCAGTTCTTC
>TRBJ2-5|-|TRBV7-2|-
CASSPGWEETQYF
TGTGCCAGCAGCCCAGGGTGGGAAGAGACCCAGTACTTC
>TRBJ2-5|-|TRBV21-1|-
CASSIGQPEETQYF
TGTGCCAGCAGCATAGGACAGCCTGAAGAGACCCAGTACTTC
>TRBJ2-2|-|TRBV29-1|-
CSVSQNTGELFF
TGCAGCGTGTCACAGAACACCGGGGAGCTGTTTTTT
>TRBJ2-7|-|TRBV29-1|-
CSVVWTESYEQYF
TGCAGCGTTGTCTGGACAGAGTCCTACGAGCAGTACTTC
>TRBJ1-6|-|TRBV6-6|-
CASTTGQRSYNSPLHF
TGTGCCAGCACCACCGGACAGCGCTCCTATAATTCACCCCTCCACTTT
>TRBJ1-6|TRBD1|TRBV11-2|-
CASSYGTGGSPLHF
TGTGCCAGCAGCTATGGGACAGGGGGCTCACCCCTCCACTTT
>TRBJ2-7|-|TRBV4-1|-
CASSQGGGEQYF
TGCGCCAGCAGCCAAGGAGGGGGCGAGCAGTACTTC
>TRBJ2-3|TRBD2|TRBV9|-
CASSVTGGSTDTQYF
TGTGCCAGCAGTGTAACGGGGGGGTCCACAGATACGCAGTATTTT
>TRBJ1-5|TRBD1|TRBV27|-
CASSLMTGGHQPQHF
TGTGCCAGCAGTTTAATGACAGGGGGCCATCAGCCCCAGCATTTT
>TRBJ2-6|-|TRBV6-6|-
CASSYRGRGANVLTF
TGTGCCAGCAGTTACAGGGGAAGAGGGGCCAACGTCCTGACTTTC
>TRBJ2-2|TRBD2|TRBV7-2|-
CASSLPPGLGPGELFF
TGTGCCAGCAGCTTACCCCCGGGACTAGGCCCCGGGGAGCTGTTTTTT
>TRBJ1-3|TRBD1|TRBV6-6|once
CASSYSTGQGRNTIYF
TGTGCCAGCAGTTACTCTACCGGACAGGGGCGGAACACCATATATTTT
>TRBJ1-2|-|TRBV2|-
CASRGGAYGYTF
TGTGCCAGCAGGGGGGGGGCCTATGGCTACACCTTC
>TRBJ1-6|-|TRBV9|-
CASSVGGNSPLHF
TGTGCCAGCAGCGTCGGGGGGAACTCACCCCTCCACTTT
>TRBJ2-1|-|TRBV5-1|-
CASSLVLQEQFF
TGCGCCAGCAGCTTGGTTCTTCAGGAGCAGTTCTTC
>TRBJ1-4|TRBD1|TRBV30|-
CAWRPSRGIKLFF
TGTGCCTGGAGACCCAGCAGGGGGATAAAACTGTTTTTT
>TRBJ2-5|-|TRBV18|-
CASSPPTALVQETQYF
TGTGCCAGCTCACCACCGACAGCATTAGTACAAGAGACCCAGTACTTC
>TRBJ2-1|TRBD1|TRBV19|-
CASKSEGAGEQFF
TGTGCCAGTAAATCTGAGGGGGCGGGTGAGCAGTTCTTC
>TRBJ1-1|-|TRBV27|-
CASSSHRNTEAFF
TGTGCCAGCAGTTCACACAGGAACACTGAAGCTTTCTTT
>TRBJ1-2|-|TRBV30|-
CAIGGLGGYTF
TGTGCCATCGGGGGGCTAGGAGGCTACACCTTC
>TRBJ2-3|TRBD2|TRBV5-1|-
CASSSGTSGRPTDTQYF
TGCGCCAGCAGCTCAGGAACTAGCGGGAGGCCCACAGATACGCAGTATTTT
>TRBJ2-3|-|TRBV18|-
CASSPQESGTDTQYF
TGTGCCAGCTCACCACAGGAGTCGGGCACAGATACGCAGTATTTT
>TRBJ2-5|TRBD2|TRBV5-1|-
CASSSGSSRETQYF
TGCGCCAGTTCTAGCGGGAGCTCTCGGGAGACCCAGTACTTC
>TRBJ2-3|TRBD1|TRBV2|once
CASSRQGVRTDTQYF
TGTGCCAGCAGTAGACAGGGGGTGCGTACAGATACGCAGTATTTT
>TRBJ2-2|TRBD1|TRBV2|-
CATRQGDTGELFF
TGTGCCACACGACAGGGGGACACCGGGGAGCTGTTTTTT
>TRBJ2-3|-|TRBV6-5|-
CASSYSNRGTDTQYF
TGTGCCAGCAGTTACTCGAACCGGGGCACAGATACGCAGTATTTT
>TRBJ1-3|-|TRBV5-4|once
CASSLMGRGNTIYF
TGTGCCAGCAGCCTGATGGGCAGAGGAAACACCATATATTTT
>TRBJ2-1|TRBD1|TRBV7-9|-
CASSPSSDRSDEQFF
TGTGCCAGCAGCCCTTCCTCGGACAGGTCCGATGAGCAGTTCTTC
>TRBJ2-7|TRBD2|TRBV7-8|-
CASSLTSGSYEQYF
TGTGCCAGCAGCTTAACTAGCGGGAGCTACGAGCAGTACTTC
>TRBJ2-7|-|TRBV6-6|once
CASSYRDSKVGEQYF
TGTGCCAGCAGTTACCGGGACTCCAAGGTGGGCGAGCAGTACTTC
>TRBJ2-3|TRBD1|TRBV4-1|-
CASRYDPGQGSDTQYF
TGCGCCAGCAGATATGATCCGGGACAGGGATCAGATACGCAGTATTTT
>TRBJ2-1|-|TRBV7-3|-
CASSSPGPGNEQFF
TGTGCCAGCAGCTCCCCGGGCCCGGGAAATGAGCAGTTCTTC
>TRBJ2-2|-|TRBV27|-
CASSSFTGELFF
TGTGCCAGCAGTTCCTTCACCGGGGAGCTGTTTTTT
>TRBJ2-3|-|TRBV6-7|-
CASKASSTPPRTDTQYF
TGTGCCAGCAAGGCAAGTAGCACCCCCCCCCGCACAGATACGCAGTATTTT
>TRBJ1-2|TRBD1|TRBV27|-
CASSSTGSDYGYTF
TGTGCCAGCAGTTCGACAGGGTCGGACTATGGCTACACCTTC
>TRBJ1-2|-|TRBV14|-
CASSVRPGSGYTF
TGTGCCAGCAGCGTCCGTCCAGGCAGTGGCTACACCTTC
>TRBJ1-1|-|TRBV15|-
CATSRDLRGNTEAFF
TGTGCCACCAGCAGAGACCTCAGGGGGAACACTGAAGCTTTCTTT
>TRBJ1-4|TRBD1|TRBV6-5|-
CASRADRAVNEKLFF
TGTGCCAGCAGGGCTGACAGGGCAGTTAATGAAAAACTGTTTTTT
>TRBJ1-2|-|TRBV29-1|once
CSVDRPGEGYTF
TGCAGCGTTGATCGGCCAGGGGAAGGCTACACCTTC